This TCR beta chain was profiled in a study of blood T cells in healthy people across ages. Points from the study as a whole: Correlation between TCR beta diversity and naive T cell percentage was strong.

This clonotype showed up just once. The antigen remains unidentified. Primed by a sample-barcoded 5' primer and a J-beta primer mix, a second PCR proceeded for about 7 to 11 cycles. Using its own MiXCR run on the 5' RACE reads, TCRdb lists one record per CDR3 protein. The sample shows just over 1 million distinct CDR3 sequences, over 35% of them seen only once. The specimen was blood. The clonotype comes from an older woman in good health.

Here the CDR3 DNA reads TGTGCCAGCAGCTTAGGGACAGGAGTGATATATACGCAGTATTTT. This encodes CASSLGTGVIYTQYF. The chain has TRBV7-2 and TRBJ2-3, with 7 bases matching TRBD1. Germline assignment: CDR1 SGHTA and CDR2 FQGNSA. This CDR3 region has 15 residues. V trimming: 1 base; J trimming: 7 bases; junction bases outside the gene matches: 8. Combining the CDR3 with reference TRBV7-2 and TRBJ2-3 gives the whole variable domain GAGVSQSPSNKVTEKGKDVELRCDPISGHTALYWYRQSLGQGLEFLIYFQGNSAPDKSGLPSDRFSAERTGGSVSTLTIQRTQQEDSAVYLCASSLGTGVIYTQYFGPGTRLTVL.